These 27 T cell receptor beta chains share one sample of origin, sequenced in a study of spatial heterogeneity in lung cancer (dated by TCRdb to between 2018 and 2021). The method was 5' RACE. The run used a NextSeq 500. TCRdb reworked the public reads: Q25 trimming with fastp, MiXCR clone assembly, productive beta chains retained. Each CDR3 protein appears once, grouped with its most common genes and DNA. This sample is represented by about 38,000 distinct CDR3 sequences; approximately 7.5% of them were singletons. The top ten hold 28% of the sample. This specimen's time point label, per the study, means: sample taken at primary tumor resection. Whole RNA extracted from tumor and nontumor lung tissue, or from cryopreserved PBMC samples, was used for TCR sequencing without cell sorting. The sample here was PBMCs, taken at surgery. These receptor sequences come from a male donor with early-stage non-small cell lung cancer.

The V gene is TRBV20-1, the J gene TRBJ2-4, with 8 nucleotides matching TRBD1. The junction had 11 bases not matched to a gene; V was cut back by 0 bases and J by 4 bases. The germline V gene has CDR1 DFQATT and CDR2 SNEGSKA (reference sequence). This CDR3 is built from 17 residues. The CDR3 DNA sequence: TGCAGTGCTAGAGATCCAACAAGGGGACAGGAAAAAAACATTCAGTACTTC. Amino acids: CSARDPTRGQEKNIQYF.

This clonotype came up a few times. CDR3 region: CASSISGEYTEAFF. DNA for the CDR3: TGTGCCAGTAGTATCAGCGGTGAGTACACTGAAGCTTTCTTT. V gene TRBV19 combines with J gene TRBJ1-1; no clear D gene. The germline V gene has CDR1 LNHDA and CDR2 SQIVND (reference sequence). Trimming took 3 bases from V and 3 from J, leaving 11 bases between them. The CDR3 spans 14 residues.

This clonotype has at least ten counts. The genes are TRBV20-1 and TRBJ1-2; 7 positions agree with TRBD1. This CDR3 spans 12 amino acids. Trimming removed 7 bases from V and 2 bases from J; junction bases left unmatched: 4. Germline V gene sequence: CDR1 DFQATT, CDR2 SNEGSKA (reference sequence). The CDR3 reads CSGDSVNYGYTF. As DNA, the CDR3 is TGCAGTGGGGACAGTGTAAACTATGGCTACACCTTC.

This clonotype showed up many times. The rearrangement uses TRBV7-9 and TRBJ2-5; 7 bases agree with TRBD2. The CDR3 length is 13 residues. Germline CDR1 SEHNR, CDR2 FQNEAQ (reference sequence). J was trimmed by 5 bases and V by 5 bases; bases with no gene match: 5. The CDR3: CASSPSGVETQYF. The CDR3 DNA sequence: TGTGCCAGCAGCCCAAGCGGGGTCGAGACCCAGTACTTC.

A note on this clonotype: The germline gene is not matched at one end of the junction; a read error may be the cause. The chain uses TRBV20-1 and TRBJ1-4; TRBD1 matches 10 bases. Germline assignment: CDR1 DFQATT and CDR2 SNEGSKA (reference sequence). This CDR3 comprises 14 residues. The CDR3 nucleotides are TGCAGTGCTGGAGACAGGGGGCTAAGGGAAAAACTGTTTTTT. It specifies CSAGDRGLREKLFF.

This clonotype was counted ten times or more. The rearrangement links TRBV29-1 to TRBJ1-2; 12 bases line up with TRBD1. The CDR3 spans 15 residues. The J segment lost 0 bases and the V segment lost 6 bases, leaving 5 bases of the junction unmatched. Germline CDR1 is SQVTM and CDR2 is ANQGSEA. In DNA, the CDR3 is TGCAGCGTCGGGACAGGGGGCTCGGCTAACTATGGCTACACCTTC. Translating it yields CSVGTGGSANYGYTF.

V is TRBV20-1 and J is TRBJ2-3, with D perhaps matching TRBD1 or TRBD2 (6 bases each). V was cut by 3 bases and J by 6 bases, with 22 bases left in between. The CDR3 extends over 16 amino acids. Germline CDR1 and CDR2: DFQATT and SNEGSKA (reference sequence). This CDR3 reads CSASTGRGGRVDTQYF. The CDR3 nucleotides read TGCAGTGCTAGCACCGGAAGAGGGGGGCGGGTGGATACGCAGTATTTT.

This clonotype came up a few times. The chain recombines TRBV30 with TRBJ2-1; 8 bases match TRBD1. CDR3 length: 14 residues. Germline CDR1 and CDR2: GTSNPN and SVGIG (reference sequence). Trimming removed 1 base from V and 4 bases from J; junction bases left unmatched: 3. DNA of the CDR3: TGTGCCTGGAGTGCCCGACAGGGGTACAATGAGCAGTTCTTC. It is translated as CAWSARQGYNEQFF.

There are a few counts of this clonotype. An end of the junction does not agree with germline; a read error may underlie this. The genes are TRBV3-1 and TRBJ1-1; no reliable D call. This CDR3 comprises 15 residues. Germline assignment: CDR1 LGHDT and CDR2 YNNKEL (reference sequence). The CDR3 region is CVSGQSAGRNTEAFF. The CDR3 nucleotides read TGTGTCAGCGGCCAAAGTGCGGGTAGGAACACTGAAGCTTTCTTT.

V and J are TRBV24-1 and TRBJ2-3; 10 bases match TRBD2. The CDR3 has 17 residues. Germline CDR1 is KGHDR and CDR2 is SFDVKD. The J segment lost 6 bases and the V segment lost 3 bases, leaving 11 bases of the junction unmatched. CDR3 DNA sequence: TGTGCCACCAGTGATATGGGCACTAGCGGGATCGGGGATACGCAGTATTTT. Encoded protein: CATSDMGTSGIGDTQYF.

V and J are TRBV7-2 and TRBJ2-1; no reliable D call. The V gene lost 5 bases and the J gene lost 7 bases, with 6 bases spanning the gap. The germline CDR1 and CDR2 sequences are SGHTA and FQGNSA. The CDR3 runs to 11 residues. The CDR3 spells CASSLWNEQFF. The CDR3, as DNA: TGTGCCAGCAGCCTCTGGAATGAGCAGTTCTTC.

In this sample, this clonotype turned up a few times. The V call is TRBV9, the J call TRBJ2-7, with D tentatively TRBD1 (6 bases). The V end lost 0 bases, the J end lost 2 bases, and 12 bases lay between the germline ends. Germline CDR1 and CDR2: SGDLS and YYNGEE. The CDR3 is 15 residues long. CDR3 bases: TGTGCCAGCAGCGTAGAAGGGACAAACACCTACGAGCAGTACTTC. Translating it yields CASSVEGTNTYEQYF.

This clonotype was recorded many times. The chain recombines TRBV18 with TRBJ2-7; maybe TRBD2 (6 bases). The V end lost 3 bases, the J end lost 3 bases, and 12 bases lay between the germline ends. The CDR3 extends over 14 amino acids. The germline V gene encodes CDR1 KGHSH and CDR2 LQKENI. The CDR3 here is CASSPAGLNYEQYF. CDR3 bases: TGTGCCAGCTCACCCGCAGGACTAAACTACGAGCAGTACTTC.

This clonotype was seen more than once but under ten times. The chain has TRBV5-1 and TRBJ2-3; D is tentatively TRBD1 or TRBD2 (6 bases each). From germline, CDR1 is SGHRS and CDR2 YFSETQ. The germline V and J ends were trimmed by 0 bases and 2 bases, with 16 bases remaining between them. CDR3 length: 17 residues. The CDR3 loop reads CASSLDPVGGITDTQYF. The CDR3 DNA reads as TGCGCCAGCAGCTTGGATCCCGTGGGGGGCATCACAGATACGCAGTATTTT.

This clonotype was counted a few times. The V gene is TRBV9, the J gene TRBJ2-2; D is unclear. Germline V CDR1 and CDR2: SGDLS, YYNGEE. The CDR3 is 14 amino acids. The germline V and J ends were trimmed by 4 bases and 5 bases, with 12 bases remaining between them. Here the CDR3 reads CASSRYWGTGELFF. The CDR3 DNA is TGTGCCAGCAGCCGATACTGGGGAACCGGGGAGCTGTTTTTT.

The chain joins TRBV6-1 to TRBJ1-2; no definite D call. The CDR3 is 12 amino acids. V lost 6 bases and J 4 bases, leaving 9 bases between the germline ends. Germline values: CDR1 MNHNS, CDR2 SASEGT. The chain's CDR3 is CASSFAAYGYTF. The CDR3 region has the DNA TGTGCCAGCAGCTTCGCGGCCTATGGCTACACCTTC.

This clonotype was counted many times. The chain links TRBV7-6 to TRBJ2-1; TRBD2 is a possible D gene (6 bases). Germline CDR1 and CDR2: SGHVS and FNYEAQ. The CDR3 totals 15 residues. Trimming removed 10 bases from V and 8 bases from J, with 24 bases in between. CDR3 coding DNA: TGTGCCACCGCGCGTGTTGGCGGGAATCGCGATGAGCAGTTCTTC. It codes for CATARVGGNRDEQFF.

This chain joins TRBV12-3 or TRBV12-4 and TRBJ1-4, with D maybe TRBD1 (6 bases). The V and J ends lost 5 bases and 4 bases respectively, with 11 bases between them. The CDR3 runs to 14 residues. Written as DNA, the CDR3 is TGTGCCAGCAGTGGGGGACACCGTAATGAAAAACTGTTTTTT. Encoded protein: CASSGGHRNEKLFF.

This clonotype was detected only a few times. V gene TRBV5-1 combines with J gene TRBJ1-2; TRBD1 matches 7 bases. CDR1 and CDR2 (germline): SGHRS, YFSETQ. CDR3 length: 13 residues. The junction had 3 bases not matched to a gene; V was cut back by 3 bases and J by 4 bases. The CDR3 region has the DNA TGCGCCAGCAGCTCCGACAGGGCCTATGGCTACACCTTC. Protein product: CASSSDRAYGYTF.

This clonotype was observed at least ten times. The chain has TRBV9 and TRBJ1-1; D call uncertain. V lost 6 bases to trimming and J lost 3 bases, with 18 bases between them. This CDR3 is built from 15 residues. Germline V gives CDR1 SGDLS, CDR2 YYNGEE. CDR3 loop: CASTPSGYWDTEAFF. In DNA, the CDR3 is TGTGCCAGCACCCCGTCGGGGTATTGGGACACTGAAGCTTTCTTT.

This clonotype has more than one count but fewer than ten. The V gene is TRBV7-6, the J gene TRBJ1-6; tentatively, D is TRBD1 (5 bases). The CDR3 is 16 residues long. From germline, CDR1 is SGHVS and CDR2 FNYEAQ. The V and J ends lost 4 bases and 1 base respectively, with 11 bases between them. CDR3 DNA sequence: TGTGCCAGCAGCTCCGCCGGGGGATCCTATAATTCACCCCTCCACTTT. It yields the protein CASSSAGGSYNSPLHF.

This clonotype was seen a few times. V usage is TRBV30 and J usage is TRBJ1-6; D not certain. Trimming left V 2 bases short and J 9 bases short, with 5 bases between. This CDR3 is 11 amino acids long. Germline-derived CDR1 and CDR2 are GTSNPN and SVGIG (reference sequence). CDR3 nucleotides: TGTGCCTGGAGTCAGTTTTCACCCCTCCACTTT. This sequence encodes CAWSQFSPLHF.

This clonotype was counted many times. The rearrangement links TRBV12-3 or TRBV12-4 to TRBJ1-1; weak D call: TRBD1 (5 bases). This CDR3 spans 13 amino acids. The ends were cut back, 5 bases at V and 2 bases at J, with 9 bases in the middle. DNA of the CDR3: TGTGCCAGCAGTCACCGGGACAACACTGAAGCTTTCTTT. As protein: CASSHRDNTEAFF.

This clonotype appeared many times. J is TRBJ2-1 and V is TRBV4-1, with 8 bases identical to TRBD1. Germline assignment: CDR1 MGHRA and CDR2 YSYEKL. This CDR3 spans 15 amino acids. Trimming removed 4 bases from V and 3 bases from J; junction bases left unmatched: 5. CDR3 bases: TGCGCCAGCAGCCTCGGACAGGGCTACTACAATGAGCAGTTCTTC. Protein sequence: CASSLGQGYYNEQFF.

This clonotype was seen ten or more times. The chain is built from TRBV7-2 and TRBJ2-3, with 9 bases identical to TRBD2. This CDR3 is 15 amino acids long. Germline assignment: CDR1 SGHTA and CDR2 FQGNSA. The trim removed 3 bases at V and 3 bases at J, leaving 4 bases unmatched. CDR3 residues: CASSLMSGRTDTQYF. DNA for the CDR3: TGTGCCAGCAGCTTGATGAGCGGGAGGACAGATACGCAGTATTTT.

The V call is TRBV11-3, the J call TRBJ2-3; D gene ambiguous. V lost 3 bases, J lost 9 bases, and 16 bases lay in between. CDR1 is SGHNT and CDR2 is YENEEA in the germline V gene. The length of the CDR3 is 14 residues. DNA for the CDR3: TGTGCCAGCAGCTTCACGGACCACCAGACGACGCAGTATTTT. This sequence encodes CASSFTDHQTTQYF.

As to this clonotype: This may be a read error: a much more frequent sequence differs by one nucleotide. The V and J genes are TRBV6-1 and TRBJ2-2; 8 bases agree with TRBD1. The CDR3 sequence is 16 residues long. The J segment lost 6 bases and the V segment lost 6 bases, leaving 12 bases of the junction unmatched. From germline, CDR1 is MNHNS and CDR2 SASEGT. In DNA, the CDR3 is TGTGCCAGCAGGCATCTGGACAGGGAGATCGCCGGGGAGCTGTTTTTT. It translates to CASRHLDREIAGELFF.